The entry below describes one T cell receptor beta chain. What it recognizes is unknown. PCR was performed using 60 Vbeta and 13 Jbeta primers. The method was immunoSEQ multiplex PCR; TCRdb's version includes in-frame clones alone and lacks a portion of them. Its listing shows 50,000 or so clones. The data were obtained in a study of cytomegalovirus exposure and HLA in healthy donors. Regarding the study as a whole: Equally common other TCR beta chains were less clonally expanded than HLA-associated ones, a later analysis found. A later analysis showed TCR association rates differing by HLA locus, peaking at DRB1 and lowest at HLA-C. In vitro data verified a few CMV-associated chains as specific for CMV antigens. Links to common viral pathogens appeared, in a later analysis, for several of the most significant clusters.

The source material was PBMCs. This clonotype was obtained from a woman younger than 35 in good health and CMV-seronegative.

This CDR3 reads CASSLGQGMTGELFF. DNA of the CDR3: TGTGCCAGCAGCTTAGGACAGGGGATGACCGGGGAGCTGTTTTTT. The chain recombines TRBV7-7 with TRBJ2-2, with 8 bases lining up with TRBD1. The CDR3 has 15 residues. The germline gives CDR1 SSHAT, CDR2 FNYEAQ (reference sequence). The J segment lost 5 bases and the V segment lost 1 base, leaving 3 bases of the junction unmatched.